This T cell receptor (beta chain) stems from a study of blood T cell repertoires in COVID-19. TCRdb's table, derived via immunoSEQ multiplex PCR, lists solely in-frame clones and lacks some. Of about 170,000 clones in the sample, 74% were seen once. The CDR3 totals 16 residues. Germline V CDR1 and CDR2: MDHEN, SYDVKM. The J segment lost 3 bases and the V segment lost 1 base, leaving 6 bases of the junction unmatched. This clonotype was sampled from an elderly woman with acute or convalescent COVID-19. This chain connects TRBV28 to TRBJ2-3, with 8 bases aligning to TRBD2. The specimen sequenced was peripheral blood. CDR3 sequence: CASSLSSGSRTDTQYF. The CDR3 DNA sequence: TGTGCCAGCAGTTTATCCAGCGGGAGCAGGACAGATACGCAGTATTTT.